Following are 27 T cell receptor beta chains from one sample sequenced in a study of blood T cell repertoires in COVID-19. TCRdb keeps only in-frame clones here, not all; method: immunoSEQ multiplex PCR. The sample has some 140,000 clones; approximately 88% are singletons. The sequenced sample consisted of peripheral blood. Every receptor here comes from a woman older than 75 with acute or convalescent COVID-19.

The chain is built from TRBV11-3 and TRBJ2-1, with D maybe TRBD2 (7 bases). Germline V gives CDR1 SGHNT, CDR2 YENEEA. There are 15 residues in the CDR3. With 3 bases removed from V and 10 bases from J, the gap between germline ends came to 19 bases. The CDR3 nucleotides read TGTGCCAGCAGCTTCAGAGGGGGAGGGCCGCAAGAGCAGTTCTTC. Translation: CASSFRGGGPQEQFF.

The gene calls are TRBV5-1 and TRBJ1-2; 11 bases agree with TRBD1. Looked up from germline, CDR1 is SGHRS and CDR2 is YFSETQ. The V and J ends lost 4 bases and 5 bases, in that order; junction bases with no gene match: 13. This CDR3 is 17 amino acids long. This chain's CDR3 is CASSQLTGTGGRYGYTF. The CDR3 DNA sequence: TGCGCCAGCAGCCAACTCACCGGGACAGGGGGACGGTATGGCTACACCTTC.

The CDR3 sequence: CASSLQGVLNTEAFF. CDR3 nucleotide sequence: TGTGCCAGCAGCCTCCAGGGGGTCCTGAACACTGAAGCTTTCTTT. The rearrangement links TRBV9 to TRBJ1-1; the match to TRBD1 covers 7 bases. The germline CDR1 and CDR2 sequences are SGDLS and YYNGEE. This CDR3 contains 15 residues. V was clipped by 4 bases and J by 0 bases; unmatched bases: 6. The full variable domain, rest sourced from reference TRBV9 and TRBJ1-1, is DSGVTQTPKHLITATGQRVTLRCSPRSGDLSVYWYQQSLDQGLQFLIQYYNGEERAKGNILERFSAQQFPDLHSELNLSSLELGDSALYFCASSLQGVLNTEAFFGQGTRLTVV.

The V call is TRBV29-1, the J call TRBJ2-5, with 11 positions matching TRBD2. The CDR3 contains 17 residues. V trimming: 4 bases; J trimming: 1 base; junction bases outside the gene matches: 11. Germline V gene data show CDR1 as SQVTM and CDR2 as ANQGSEA. CDR3 loop: CSVGDTGTSGAQETQYF. The CDR3 DNA sequence: TGCAGCGTTGGAGACACAGGGACTAGCGGAGCCCAAGAGACCCAGTACTTC.

V and J are TRBV12-3 or TRBV12-4 and TRBJ2-7; no clear D. The V end was cut by 3 bases, the J end by 3 bases, with 6 bases between. The CDR3 contains 12 residues. As DNA, the CDR3 is TGTGCCAGCAGTTTGTCTGTCTACGAGCAGTACTTC. This gives the protein CASSLSVYEQYF.

This chain links TRBV18 with TRBJ2-7; perhaps TRBD2 as D (5 bases). This CDR3 has 20 amino acids. Germline V gives CDR1 KGHSH, CDR2 LQKENI. Trimming cost V 1 base and J 1 base, with 26 bases left between them. The CDR3 sequence: CASSPRPKRSGYIFSYEQYF. The CDR3 DNA is TGTGCCAGCTCACCACGGCCGAAGCGGAGCGGATACATTTTTTCCTACGAGCAGTACTTC.

This chain uses TRBV5-6 with TRBJ1-2, with 8 bases identical to TRBD1. Germline V gene data show CDR1 as SGHDT and CDR2 as YYEEEE. The V segment lost 0 bases and the J segment 3 bases; nucleotides outside the gene matches: 7. The CDR3 has 16 amino acids. The CDR3 region has the DNA TGTGCCAGCAGCTTGGCAGGGGGCTACGGAGACTATGGCTACACCTTC. Translated: CASSLAGGYGDYGYTF.

This clone appeared once. This rearrangement joins TRBV11-2 to TRBJ1-6; D might be TRBD1 (5 bases). This CDR3 region has 14 residues. Germline V lookup: CDR1 SGHAT, CDR2 FQNNGV. Trimming took off 5 bases at V and 5 bases at J, with 10 bases between the two ends. The CDR3 DNA follows: TGTGCCAGCAGCCCTCGGGGGGATAATTCACCCCTCCACTTT. Its translation: CASSPRGDNSPLHF.

V usage is TRBV5-1 and J usage is TRBJ2-5; 12 nucleotides align to TRBD2. Germline V gene sequence: CDR1 SGHRS, CDR2 YFSETQ. CDR3 size: 18 residues. After removal of 1 base from V and 2 bases from J, the junction contained 9 bases not matched to a gene. CDR3 sequence: CASSLRLAGERRQETQYF. For the CDR3, the DNA is TGCGCCAGCAGCTTGAGACTAGCGGGAGAGAGAAGGCAAGAGACCCAGTACTTC. Using reference TRBV5-1 and TRBJ2-5 for the parts outside the CDR3, the full variable domain is KAGVTQTPRYLIKTRGQQVTLSCSPISGHRSVSWYQQTPGQGLQFLFEYFSETQRNKGNFPGRFSGRQFSNSRSEMNVSTLELGDSALYLCASSLRLAGERRQETQYFGPGTRLLVL.

This clone was seen only a few times. The V call is TRBV12-3 or TRBV12-4, the J call TRBJ2-1, with D possibly TRBD2 on 7 matching bases. Trimming stripped 7 bases from V and 9 bases from J, with 13 bases between. This CDR3 region has 12 residues. The CDR3, as DNA: TGTGCCAGCACCGCGGGGGCGGGTGAGCAGTTCTTC. It yields the protein CASTAGAGEQFF.

The chain employs TRBV5-1 and TRBJ2-3, with TRBD2 matching 10 bases. The germline CDR1 and CDR2 sequences are SGHRS and YFSETQ. After removal of 5 bases from V and 7 bases from J, the junction contained 10 bases not matched to a gene. The CDR3 has 15 amino acids. The CDR3 region is CASSYTSGGAYTQYF. For the CDR3, the DNA is TGCGCCAGCAGTTATACAAGCGGGGGGGCGTATACGCAGTATTTT.

The V and J genes are TRBV29-1 and TRBJ1-2; D remains unclear. Trimming shortened V by 3 bases and J by 4 bases, and 9 bases separated the two germline ends. The CDR3 is 12 residues long. The germline V gene encodes CDR1 SQVTM and CDR2 ANQGSEA. CDR3 sequence: CSVDSQSYGYTF. The CDR3, as DNA: TGCAGCGTTGATAGCCAGAGCTATGGCTACACCTTC.

This chain joins TRBV7-2 and TRBJ1-1; TRBD1 matches 8 bases. Losses at the gene ends were 4 bases for V and 4 bases for J; bases not matched to a gene: 8. Germline V lookup: CDR1 SGHTA, CDR2 FQGNSA. The CDR3 spans 15 residues. The CDR3, as DNA: TGTGCCAGCAGCTATGCAGGGGGCGGCGGCACTGAAGCTTTCTTT. It translates to CASSYAGGGGTEAFF.

The V and J genes are TRBV30 and TRBJ2-1; D gene ambiguous. V lost 2 bases to trimming and J lost 4 bases, with 6 bases between them. CDR1 and CDR2 (germline): GTSNPN, SVGIG (reference sequence). The CDR3 is made up of 12 amino acids. DNA of the CDR3: TGTGCCTGGAGTATCCAATACAATGAGCAGTTCTTC. Translated: CAWSIQYNEQFF.

This clone has only a few counts. The chain is built from TRBV7-2 and TRBJ2-7; no clear D. The germline V gene has CDR1 SGHTA and CDR2 FQGNSA. The V gene lost 5 bases and the J gene lost 4 bases, with 15 bases spanning the gap. This CDR3 has 14 residues. CDR3 coding DNA: TGTGCCAGCAGCCATCGATACGGAGTTTACGAGCAGTACTTC. Amino acids: CASSHRYGVYEQYF.

The chain couples TRBV19 to TRBJ1-2; D remains unclear. CDR3 length: 13 residues. V dropped 4 bases and J dropped 8 bases, with 14 bases sitting between them. From germline, CDR1 is LNHDA and CDR2 SQIVND (reference sequence). This CDR3 is CASSKAGLGGYTF. In nucleotides, the CDR3 is TGTGCCAGTAGTAAGGCAGGACTAGGAGGCTACACCTTC.

This chain uses TRBV2 with TRBJ2-5, with a tentative D call TRBD2 (5 bases). This CDR3 is 15 amino acids long. V lost 6 bases, J lost 2 bases, and 16 bases lay in between. Germline V gene sequence: CDR1 SNHLY, CDR2 FYNNEI. CDR3 nucleotides: TGTGCCAGCAGCGCCGAGCGGACGGATCAAGAGACCCAGTACTTC. Protein product: CASSAERTDQETQYF.

The gene calls are TRBV30 and TRBJ1-3, with D hard to call. Germline V CDR1 and CDR2: GTSNPN, SVGIG (reference sequence). V was shortened by 0 bases and J by 0 bases, with 6 bases between the two germline ends. CDR3 size: 14 residues. As DNA, the CDR3 is TGTGCCTGGAGTGTACACAGCTCTGGAAACACCATATATTTT. It translates to CAWSVHSSGNTIYF.

Only a few counts were recorded for this clone. The V gene is TRBV27, the J gene TRBJ2-2; 8 nucleotides agree with TRBD1. CDR1 is MNHEY and CDR2 is SMNVEV in the germline V gene (reference sequence). V shed 4 bases, J shed 2 bases, and the junction held 12 bases outside the gene matches. The length of the CDR3 is 18 residues. Here the CDR3 reads CASSSSPGQVLNTGELFF. The CDR3 bases are TGTGCCAGCAGTTCCTCTCCGGGACAGGTTCTTAACACCGGGGAGCTGTTTTTT.

V usage is TRBV3-1 (or the pseudogene TRBV3-2) and J usage is TRBJ1-3, with a tentative D call TRBD1 (5 bases). Trimming took off 7 bases at V and 4 bases at J, with 5 bases between the two ends. CDR1 LGHDT and CDR2 YNNKEL come from the germline V gene (reference sequence). CDR3 size: 11 residues. The CDR3 region has the DNA TGTGCCAGCAACAGGGGAAACACCATATATTTT. Translation gives CASNRGNTIYF.

The V and J genes are TRBV6-2 or TRBV6-3 and TRBJ1-1; unclear D gene. Germline CDR1 MNHEY, CDR2 SVGEGT. This CDR3 spans 11 amino acids. Trimming removed 4 bases from V and 6 bases from J, with 6 bases in between. The CDR3 reads CASSFGAEAFF. The CDR3 region has the DNA TGTGCCAGCAGTTTCGGGGCTGAAGCTTTCTTT.

The chain joins TRBV18 to TRBJ2-7; 9 nucleotides agree with TRBD2. J was trimmed by 0 bases and V by 3 bases; bases with no gene match: 3. The germline V gene encodes CDR1 KGHSH and CDR2 LQKENI. CDR3 size: 15 residues. CDR3 residues: CASSPAGGLSYEQYF. The CDR3 DNA is TGTGCCAGCTCACCGGCGGGGGGGCTCTCCTACGAGCAGTACTTC.

The chain couples TRBV30 to TRBJ1-1, with D possibly TRBD1 on 5 matching bases. This CDR3 spans 15 amino acids. CDR1 and CDR2 from the germline V gene are GTSNPN and SVGIG (reference sequence). V lost 0 bases to trimming and J lost 6 bases, with 17 bases between them. CDR3 region: CAWSVPAGKVAEAFF. CDR3 bases: TGTGCCTGGAGTGTACCGGCAGGGAAAGTCGCTGAAGCTTTCTTT.

The V and J genes are TRBV15 and TRBJ2-5, with a tentative D call TRBD2 (5 bases). V dropped 0 bases and J dropped 2 bases, with 10 bases sitting between them. Germline values: CDR1 LNHNV, CDR2 YYDKDF (reference sequence). The CDR3 consists of 15 residues. Here the CDR3 DNA reads TGTGCCACCAGCAGAGATATGACGGGGCAAGAGACCCAGTACTTC. Translation gives CATSRDMTGQETQYF.

J is TRBJ2-7 and V is TRBV5-1; 8 bases fit TRBD1. CDR1 is SGHRS and CDR2 is YFSETQ in the germline V gene. The CDR3 loop spans 15 amino acids. The V and J ends lost 3 bases and 2 bases, in that order; junction bases with no gene match: 7. CDR3 in amino acids: CASSYSTGETYEQYF. CDR3 sequence (DNA): TGCGCCAGCAGCTACTCGACAGGGGAAACCTACGAGCAGTACTTC.

J is TRBJ2-1 and V is TRBV5-1, with 7 bases fitting TRBD2. The germline CDR1 and CDR2 sequences are SGHRS and YFSETQ. The ends lost 4 bases at V and 4 bases at J; junction bases unmatched: 17. CDR3 length equals 18 residues. CDR3 region: CASSLAESGRIIYNEQFF. CDR3 sequence (DNA): TGCGCCAGCAGCCTAGCGGAGTCGGGGCGGATAATTTACAATGAGCAGTTCTTC.

The V gene is TRBV6-5, the J gene TRBJ2-3; 15 nucleotides match TRBD2. CDR3 length: 16 residues. Trimming removed 3 bases from V and 5 bases from J; junction bases left unmatched: 3. Germline V lookup: CDR1 MNHEY, CDR2 SVGAGI. The CDR3 here is CASSYGGLAGGDTQYF. Written as DNA, the CDR3 is TGTGCCAGCAGTTATGGGGGACTAGCGGGAGGAGATACGCAGTATTTT.